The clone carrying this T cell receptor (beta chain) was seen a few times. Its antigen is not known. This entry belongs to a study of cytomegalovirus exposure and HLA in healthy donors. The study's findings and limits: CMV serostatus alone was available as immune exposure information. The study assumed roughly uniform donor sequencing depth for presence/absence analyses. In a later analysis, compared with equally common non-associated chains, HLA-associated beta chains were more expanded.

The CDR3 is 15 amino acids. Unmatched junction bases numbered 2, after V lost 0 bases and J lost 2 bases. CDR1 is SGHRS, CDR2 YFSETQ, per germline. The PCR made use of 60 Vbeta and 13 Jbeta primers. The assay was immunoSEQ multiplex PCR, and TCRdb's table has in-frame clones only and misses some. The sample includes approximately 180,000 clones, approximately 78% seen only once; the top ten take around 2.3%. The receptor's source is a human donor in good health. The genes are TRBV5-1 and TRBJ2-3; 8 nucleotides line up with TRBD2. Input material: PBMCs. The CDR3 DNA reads TGCGCCAGCAGCTTGGACGGGGGGGTCACAGATACGCAGTATTTT. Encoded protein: CASSLDGGVTDTQYF.